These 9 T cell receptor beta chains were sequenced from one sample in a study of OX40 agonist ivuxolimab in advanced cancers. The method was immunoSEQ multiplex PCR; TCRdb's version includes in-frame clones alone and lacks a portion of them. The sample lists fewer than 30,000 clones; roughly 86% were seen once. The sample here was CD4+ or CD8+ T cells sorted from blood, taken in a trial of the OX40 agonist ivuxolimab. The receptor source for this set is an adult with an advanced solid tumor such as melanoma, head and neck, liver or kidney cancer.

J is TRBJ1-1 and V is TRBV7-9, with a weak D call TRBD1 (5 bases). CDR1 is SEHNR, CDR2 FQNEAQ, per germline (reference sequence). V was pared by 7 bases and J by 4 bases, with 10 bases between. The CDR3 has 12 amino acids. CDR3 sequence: CASKKGLTEAFF. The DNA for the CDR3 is TGTGCCAGCAAGAAGGGGCTCACTGAAGCTTTCTTT. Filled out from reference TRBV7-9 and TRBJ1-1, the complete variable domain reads DTGVSQNPRHKITKRGQNVTFRCDPISEHNRLYWYRQTLGQGPEFLTYFQNEAQLEKSRLLSDRFSAERPKGSFSTLEIQRTEQGDSAMYLCASKKGLTEAFFGQGTRLTVV.

The CDR3 DNA reads as TGTGCCAGCAGCTTATATTCGGGAAGCTCCTACAATGAGCAGTTCTTC. Protein: CASSLYSGSSYNEQFF. J is TRBJ2-1 and V is TRBV7-3; the D gene is possibly TRBD2 (5 bases). The V gene's germline CDR1 is SGHTA and CDR2 FQGTGA. Trimming removed 2 bases from V and 0 bases from J, with 11 bases in between. The CDR3 covers 16 residues.

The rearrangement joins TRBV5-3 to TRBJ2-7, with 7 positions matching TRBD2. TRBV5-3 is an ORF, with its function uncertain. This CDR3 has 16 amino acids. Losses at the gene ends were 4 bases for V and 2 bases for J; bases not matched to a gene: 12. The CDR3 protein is CARSTISGCGAYEQYF. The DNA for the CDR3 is TGTGCCAGAAGCACAATTAGCGGGTGTGGTGCCTACGAGCAGTACTTC.

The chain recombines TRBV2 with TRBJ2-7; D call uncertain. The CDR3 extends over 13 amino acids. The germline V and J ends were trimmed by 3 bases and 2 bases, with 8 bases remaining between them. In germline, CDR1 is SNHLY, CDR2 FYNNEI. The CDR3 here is CASSDDLPYEQYF. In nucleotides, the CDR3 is TGTGCCAGCAGTGATGATTTGCCCTACGAGCAGTACTTC.

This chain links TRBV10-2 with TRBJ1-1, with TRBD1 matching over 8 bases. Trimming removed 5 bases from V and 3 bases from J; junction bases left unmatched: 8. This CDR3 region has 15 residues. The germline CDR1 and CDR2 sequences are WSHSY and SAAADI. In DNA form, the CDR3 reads TGCGCCAGCAGTCTCTCGACAGGGGTAGACACTGAAGCTTTCTTT. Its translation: CASSLSTGVDTEAFF.

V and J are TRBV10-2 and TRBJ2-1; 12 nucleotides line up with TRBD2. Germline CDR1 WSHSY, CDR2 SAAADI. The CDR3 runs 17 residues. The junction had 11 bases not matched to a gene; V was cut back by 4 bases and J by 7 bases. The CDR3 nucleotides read TGCGCCAGCAGTGGGGCGGCTAGCGGGAGGGCCTTGAATGAGCAGTTCTTC. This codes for CASSGAASGRALNEQFF.

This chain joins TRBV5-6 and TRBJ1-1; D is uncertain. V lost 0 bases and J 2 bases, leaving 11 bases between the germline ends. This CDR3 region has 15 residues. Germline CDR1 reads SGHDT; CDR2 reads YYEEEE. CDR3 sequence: CASSLGTFSNTEAFF. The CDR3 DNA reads TGTGCCAGCAGCTTGGGGACTTTTAGTAACACTGAAGCTTTCTTT.

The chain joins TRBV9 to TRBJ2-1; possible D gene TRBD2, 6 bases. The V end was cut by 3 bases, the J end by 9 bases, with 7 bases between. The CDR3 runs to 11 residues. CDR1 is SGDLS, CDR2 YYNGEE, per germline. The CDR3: CASSAGVEQFF. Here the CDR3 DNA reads TGTGCCAGCAGCGCGGGGGTTGAGCAGTTCTTC.

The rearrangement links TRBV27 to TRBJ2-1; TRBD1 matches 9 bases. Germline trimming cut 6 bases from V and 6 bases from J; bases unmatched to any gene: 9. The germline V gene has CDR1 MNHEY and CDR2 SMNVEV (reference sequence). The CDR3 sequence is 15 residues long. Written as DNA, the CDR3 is TGTGCCAGCAGCCTTCGGACAGGGGAGGTCAATGAGCAGTTCTTC. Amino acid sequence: CASSLRTGEVNEQFF.